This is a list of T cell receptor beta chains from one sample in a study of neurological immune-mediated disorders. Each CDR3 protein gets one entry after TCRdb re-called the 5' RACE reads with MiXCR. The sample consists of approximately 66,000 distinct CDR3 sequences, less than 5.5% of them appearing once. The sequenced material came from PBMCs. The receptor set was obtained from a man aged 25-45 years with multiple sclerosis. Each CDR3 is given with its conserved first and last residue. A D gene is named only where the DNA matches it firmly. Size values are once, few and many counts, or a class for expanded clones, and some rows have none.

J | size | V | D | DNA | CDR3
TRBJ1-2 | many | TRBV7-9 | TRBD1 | TGTGCCAGCAGCTTAGTTGATGGGAAGGACAGGACGATTGGCTACACCTTC | CASSLVDGKDRTIGYTF
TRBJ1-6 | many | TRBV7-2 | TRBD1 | TGTGCCAGCAGCTTCGGGACAGAGGGTTCACCCCTCCACTTT | CASSFGTEGSPLHF
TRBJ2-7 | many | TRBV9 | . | TGTGCCAGCAGTTTAGCGGAACAGGGGCCGTCCTACGAGCAGTACTTC | CASSLAEQGPSYEQYF
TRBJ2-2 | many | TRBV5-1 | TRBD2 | TGCGCCAGCAGCTCCACCGCGGGGGGAAACACCGGGGAGCTGTTTTTT | CASSSTAGGNTGELFF
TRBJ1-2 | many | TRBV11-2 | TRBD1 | TGTGCCAGCAGCCCAGGGGGCGCGTACACCTTC | CASSPGGAYTF
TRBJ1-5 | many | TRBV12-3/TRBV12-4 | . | TGTGCCAGCAGTTTATTAGGCCAGCCCCAGCATTTT | CASSLLGQPQHF
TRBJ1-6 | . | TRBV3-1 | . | TGTGCCAGCAGCCAAGTGGGGGAATCACCCCTCCACTTT | CASSQVGESPLHF
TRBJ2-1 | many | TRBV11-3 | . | TGTGCCAGCAGCTTAGGGTTGTGGGGGGATTCGAATGAGCAGTTCTTC | CASSLGLWGDSNEQFF
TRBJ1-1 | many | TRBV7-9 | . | TGTGCCAGCAGCGTTAGTCACAACACTGAAGCTTTCTTT | CASSVSHNTEAFF
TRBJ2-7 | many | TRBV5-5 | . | TGTGCCAGCAGCTTGGACAACTCCTACGAGCAGTACTTC | CASSLDNSYEQYF
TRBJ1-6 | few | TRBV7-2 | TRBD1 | TGTGCCAGCAGCTTCCTCCAGGGGGCGGGCTCACCCCTCCACTTT | CASSFLQGAGSPLHF
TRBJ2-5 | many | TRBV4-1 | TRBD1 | TGCGCCAGCAGCCACGCACAGGGGGCCGGGGAGACCCAGTACTTC | CASSHAQGAGETQYF
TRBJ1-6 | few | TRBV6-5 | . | TGTGCCAGCAGTTACACTCGACAGGAAAATTCACCCCTCAACTTT | CASSYTRQENSPLNF
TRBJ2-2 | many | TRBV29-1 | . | TGCAGCGTCGGCCCTGGGGGGGGCGGCGGAGCGGTCACCGGGGAGCTGTTTTTT | CSVGPGGGGGAVTGELFF
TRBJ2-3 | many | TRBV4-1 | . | TGCGCCAGCAGCCCAGAATACACAGATACGCAGTATTTT | CASSPEYTDTQYF
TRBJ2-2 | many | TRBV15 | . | TGTGCCACCAGCAGAGATACGAACGGGGAGCTGTTTTTT | CATSRDTNGELFF
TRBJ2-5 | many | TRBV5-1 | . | TGCGCCAGCAGCTTAGGGACTTCGAGAGGCGAGACCCAGTACTTC | CASSLGTSRGETQYF
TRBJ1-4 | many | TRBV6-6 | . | TGTGCCAGCAGTTGGGACGAGAGGGGACTGTTTTTT | CASSWDERGLFF